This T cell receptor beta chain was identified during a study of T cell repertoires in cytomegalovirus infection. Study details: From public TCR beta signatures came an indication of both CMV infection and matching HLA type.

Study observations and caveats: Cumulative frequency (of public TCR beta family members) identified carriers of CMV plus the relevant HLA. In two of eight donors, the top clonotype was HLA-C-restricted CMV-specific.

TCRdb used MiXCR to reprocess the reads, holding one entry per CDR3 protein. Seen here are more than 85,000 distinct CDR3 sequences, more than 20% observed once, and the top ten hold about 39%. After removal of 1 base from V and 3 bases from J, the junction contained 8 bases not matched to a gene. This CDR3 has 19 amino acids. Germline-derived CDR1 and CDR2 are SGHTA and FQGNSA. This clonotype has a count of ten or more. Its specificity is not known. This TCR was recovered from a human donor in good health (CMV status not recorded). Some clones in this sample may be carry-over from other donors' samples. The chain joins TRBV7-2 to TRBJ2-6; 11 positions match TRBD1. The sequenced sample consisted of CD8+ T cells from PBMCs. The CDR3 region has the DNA TGTGCCAGCAGCTTAGAAGGACAGGGGGCTAGGATTGGGGCCAACGTCCTGACTTTC. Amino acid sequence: CASSLEGQGARIGANVLTF.